The 17 T cell receptor beta chains given below trace back to one sample, sequenced in a study of T cells in Graves' hyperthyroidism and ophthalmopathy (dated by TCRdb to between 2017 and 2020). Library generation was performed with multiplex PCR. Sequenced using an Illumina HiSeq 2000. TCR beta CDR3 regions were amplified from RNA transcripts. A first-round RT-PCR of the TCR CDR3 used the HTBI primer set with the Qiagen OneStep RT-PCR kit. Using fastp trimming at Q25 and MiXCR clonotype assembly, TCRdb reanalyzed the public sequencing data and kept in-frame beta chains. For every CDR3 protein sequence, its rows merge into one entry that carries the most common genes and DNA. For this sample there are 350,000 or so distinct CDR3 sequences; around a fifth appear just once. The ten largest make up 50% of the sample. The sequencing sample was made of blood. The source of these receptors is a woman aged 50 to 60 with Graves' hyperthyroidism.

The table lists this clonotype with many counts. The chain uses TRBV27 and TRBJ1-1; no definite D call. The V gene lost 0 bases and the J gene lost 3 bases, with 8 bases spanning the gap. Per the germline V gene, CDR1 is MNHEY and CDR2 is SMNVEV (reference sequence). The CDR3 covers 14 residues. CDR3 nucleotides: TGTGCCAGCAGTTTATCAGGGTCGTACACTGAAGCTTTCTTT. Translation: CASSLSGSYTEAFF.

Ten or more counts support this clonotype. The chain combines TRBV7-6 with TRBJ2-5, with a weak D call TRBD2 (6 bases). The CDR3 has 16 amino acids. Germline assignment: CDR1 SGHVS and CDR2 FNYEAQ. Trimming pared 5 bases from V and 1 base from J, leaving 17 bases between. CDR3 residues: CASSRPLGSGQETQYF. The CDR3 bases are TGTGCCAGCAGCCGCCCCCTGGGTAGCGGCCAAGAGACCCAGTACTTC.

This clonotype has at least ten counts. The genes are TRBV18 and TRBJ2-5; 12 nucleotides agree with TRBD2. V gave up 3 bases and J gave up 5 bases; unmatched junction bases: 10. Germline CDR1 reads KGHSH; CDR2 reads LQKENI. The CDR3 is made up of 17 amino acids. The CDR3 protein is CASSPATSGRFDETQYF. CDR3 DNA sequence: TGTGCCAGCTCACCCGCGACTAGCGGGAGATTTGATGAGACCCAGTACTTC. Combining the CDR3 with reference TRBV18 and TRBJ2-5 gives the whole variable domain NAGVMQNPRHLVRRRGQEARLRCSPMKGHSHVYWYRQLPEEGLKFMVYLQKENIIDESGMPKERFSAEFPKEGPSILRIQQVVRGDSAAYFCASSPATSGRFDETQYFGPGTRLLVL.

The chain recombines TRBV6-1 with TRBJ1-2; D is perhaps TRBD1 (5 bases). CDR3 length equals 13 residues. From germline, CDR1 is MNHNS and CDR2 SASEGT. Between the trimmed V and J ends, which lost 3 bases and 8 bases, there was a span of 13 bases. The chain's CDR3 is CASSENPGGGYTF. The CDR3 DNA is TGTGCCAGCAGTGAGAACCCCGGGGGGGGCTACACCTTC.

This clonotype has at least ten counts. The chain recombines TRBV11-2 with TRBJ1-1; D not resolved. The CDR3 is 15 amino acids. Per the germline V gene, CDR1 is SGHAT and CDR2 is FQNNGV. The ends were cut back, 5 bases at V and 3 bases at J, with 16 bases in the middle. The CDR3 coding sequence is TGTGCCAGCAGCATTAGTGCGGGCGCGGACACTGAAGCTTTCTTT. Translation gives CASSISAGADTEAFF.

This clonotype was seen repeatedly, ten times or more. The rearrangement joins TRBV5-5 to TRBJ1-2, with 8 nucleotides matching TRBD1. Unmatched junction bases numbered 5, after V lost 0 bases and J lost 4 bases. Germline loops: CDR1 SGHKS, CDR2 YYEKEE (reference sequence). The length of the CDR3 is 15 residues. The chain's CDR3 is CASSLGGQGGYGYTF. The CDR3 DNA reads as TGTGCCAGCAGCTTGGGCGGACAGGGCGGCTATGGCTACACCTTC.

This clonotype showed up many times. The chain couples TRBV7-3 to TRBJ1-2; D possibly corresponds to TRBD1 (5 bases). Trimming left V 1 base short and J 5 bases short, with 17 bases between. Germline-derived CDR1 and CDR2 are SGHTA and FQGTGA. This CDR3 spans 16 amino acids. CDR3 residues: CASSLIGGSLDYGYTF. The DNA for the CDR3 is TGTGCCAGCAGCTTAATCGGGGGATCATTGGATTATGGCTACACCTTC.

This clonotype showed up many times. In DNA form, the CDR3 reads TGTGCCAGCAGCTATGGTCGGGGGGGCACAGATACGCAGTATTTT. Protein product: CASSYGRGGTDTQYF. The rearrangement joins TRBV27 to TRBJ2-3; 7 bases map to TRBD2. The length of the CDR3 is 15 residues. V dropped 6 bases and J dropped 1; count of bases not matched to a gene: 7. Germline V gene lookup returns CDR1 MNHEY and CDR2 SMNVEV (reference sequence).

This clonotype was detected ten times or more. This chain joins TRBV28 and TRBJ1-1; 7 positions match TRBD1. CDR3 length: 12 residues. Trimming removed 8 bases from V and 9 bases from J; junction bases left unmatched: 9. From germline, CDR1 is MDHEN and CDR2 SYDVKM. The CDR3 DNA reads as TGTGCCAGCCGACAGGGAATAAATCAAGCTTTCTTT. Its protein is CASRQGINQAFF.

In the case of this clonotype: Since a much larger clone is just one base distant, this may be a read error. The genes are TRBV7-9 and TRBJ2-3, with 10 bases fitting TRBD2. This CDR3 is built from 16 residues. Germline assignment: CDR1 SEHNR and CDR2 FQNEAQ (reference sequence). CDR3 amino acids: CASNLGAGGLSDTQYF. The CDR3 DNA follows: TGTGCCAGCAACTTAGGAGCGGGGGGGCTATCAGATACGCAGTATTTT.

This sequence joins TRBV11-2 and TRBJ1-1; unclear D gene. V lost 5 bases and J lost 5, with 18 bases in between. There are 15 residues in the CDR3. From germline, CDR1 is SGHAT and CDR2 FQNNGV. Here the CDR3 reads CASSPGPGLRTEAFF. Written as DNA, the CDR3 is TGTGCCAGCAGCCCCGGTCCCGGGTTAAGGACTGAAGCTTTCTTT.

This clonotype came up many times. The V call is TRBV20-1, the J call TRBJ2-4; TRBD2 matches at 12 bases. CDR3 size: 13 residues. The germline CDR1 and CDR2 sequences are DFQATT and SNEGSKA (reference sequence). The CDR3 sequence: CSETSGSGNIQYF. The CDR3 DNA is TGCAGCGAGACTAGCGGGAGTGGGAACATTCAGTACTTC.

The chain links TRBV29-1 to TRBJ2-1; possibly TRBD1 for D (7 bases). The V end lost 6 bases, the J end lost 15 bases, and 15 bases lay between the germline ends. Looked up from germline, CDR1 is SQVTM and CDR2 is ANQGSEA. The CDR3 has 10 amino acids. The CDR3 bases are TGCAGCGTCGGACAGGAGGGGACGTTCTTC. The encoded protein is CSVGQEGTFF.

The J gene is TRBJ1-2, the V gene TRBV27; possible D gene TRBD1, 6 bases. Per germline, CDR1 MNHEY and CDR2 SMNVEV (reference sequence). The CDR3 spans 15 residues. Trimming pared 6 bases from V and 4 bases from J, leaving 18 bases between. The CDR3 sequence is CASSDSMGGSYGYTF. CDR3 in DNA: TGTGCCAGCAGCGATTCTATGGGGGGCAGCTATGGCTACACCTTC.

The CDR3 reads CSARDSSSYNEQFF. In DNA, the CDR3 is TGCAGTGCTAGAGATTCCAGCTCCTACAATGAGCAGTTCTTC. This chain uses TRBV20-1 with TRBJ2-1; D remains ambiguous. Germline V gives CDR1 DFQATT, CDR2 SNEGSKA (reference sequence). V was cut by 0 bases and J by 0 bases, with 6 bases left in between. The CDR3 consists of 14 residues.

This clonotype was recorded at least ten times. The chain uses TRBV12-3 or TRBV12-4 and TRBJ1-6, with no clear D. V dropped 3 bases and J dropped 6 bases, with 12 bases sitting between them. This CDR3 contains 15 residues. CDR3 residues: CASSFSTIGNSPLHF. The CDR3 DNA reads as TGTGCCAGCAGTTTCTCCACAATCGGTAATTCACCCCTCCACTTT.

This sequence joins TRBV28 and TRBJ1-2; 9 nucleotides agree with TRBD1. After removal of 3 bases from V and 5 bases from J, the junction contained 4 bases not matched to a gene. Germline lookup yields CDR1 MDHEN and CDR2 SYDVKM. The CDR3 totals 14 residues. The CDR3 DNA is TGTGCCAGCAGTTTGGAACAGGGGGCGTATGGCTACACCTTC. As protein: CASSLEQGAYGYTF.